This note documents a single T cell receptor beta chain sequence. Its antigen is unknown. There are 15 residues in the CDR3. Per the germline V gene, CDR1 is MGHDK and CDR2 is SYGVNS. V lost 3 bases and J lost 1, with 11 bases in between. Controls had myeloablative marrow grafts with methotrexate and calcineurin inhibitor, sampled at 1 year. The data were taken from a study of T cells after posttransplantation cyclophosphamide. Study findings and constraints: Later blood repertoires were often dominated by clones from the donor CD8+ memory compartment.

Sequencing was performed with immunoSEQ multiplex PCR; in TCRdb, only in-frame clones are kept and a portion is missing. This sample yields over 10,000 clones, of which 70% to 90% are seen a single time; about 4% belongs to the top ten. Sequencing was performed on PBMCs, taken 367 days after allogeneic stem cell transplant with calcineurin inhibitor and methotrexate. The chain couples TRBV25-1 to TRBJ2-3, with a tentative D call TRBD2 (6 bases). The clonotype was recovered from a male patient between 25 and 40 years old who received an allogeneic stem cell transplant from an unrelated donor, was CMV-positive, and had acute GVHD only. Some T cells could come from the graft donor. CDR3 nucleotide sequence: TGTGCCAGCAGTGACCCGGGACTCGGCACAGATACGCAGTATTTT. Encoded protein: CASSDPGLGTDTQYF.